Included here is one T cell receptor beta chain sequence, with context. This sample is part of a study of blood T cell repertoires in COVID-19. Clones were read by immunoSEQ multiplex PCR, and TCRdb kept only the in-frame ones, dropping some. Among about 270,000 clones listed, approximately 90% were seen once. The study drew participants aged about 18 to 90 years from about two dozen US areas. With V trimmed by 0 bases and J by 4 bases, 4 bases remained unmatched. This CDR3 is 16 amino acids long. Germline V gene data show CDR1 as LNHNV and CDR2 as YYDKDF (reference sequence). This receptor was identified in a woman aged 45-65 years who had recovered from COVID-19. V usage is TRBV15 and J usage is TRBJ1-2, with 11 bases that match TRBD1. Sequenced sample: PBMCs or T cells enriched from blood (not recorded which). The DNA for the CDR3 is TGTGCCACCAGCAGAGATTGGACAGGGGGCAGCTATGGCTACACCTTC. This translates into CATSRDWTGGSYGYTF.